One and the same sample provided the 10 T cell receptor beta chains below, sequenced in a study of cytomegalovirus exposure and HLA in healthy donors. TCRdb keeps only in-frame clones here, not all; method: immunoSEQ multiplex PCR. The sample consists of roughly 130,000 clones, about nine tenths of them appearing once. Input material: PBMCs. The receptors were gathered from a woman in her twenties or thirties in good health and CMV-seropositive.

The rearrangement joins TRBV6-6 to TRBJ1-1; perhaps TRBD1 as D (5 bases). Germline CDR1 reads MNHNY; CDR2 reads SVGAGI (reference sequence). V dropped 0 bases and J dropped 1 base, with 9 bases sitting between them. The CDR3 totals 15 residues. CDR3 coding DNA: TGTGCCAGCAGTTACTCGATCGACAGGAACACTGAAGCTTTCTTT. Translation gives CASSYSIDRNTEAFF.

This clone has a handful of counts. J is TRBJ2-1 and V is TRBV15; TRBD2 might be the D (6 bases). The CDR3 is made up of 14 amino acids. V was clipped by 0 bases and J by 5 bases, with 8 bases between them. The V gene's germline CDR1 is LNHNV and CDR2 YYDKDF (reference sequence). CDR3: CATSRDLAHNEQFF. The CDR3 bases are TGTGCCACCAGCAGAGACCTAGCGCACAATGAGCAGTTCTTC.

The CDR3 region has the DNA TGTGCCAGTAGTCCCAACGGGAGGAACAATGAGCAGTTCTTC. It translates to CASSPNGRNNEQFF. This sequence joins TRBV19 and TRBJ2-1; 7 bases are shared with TRBD2. The V segment lost 5 bases and the J segment 5 bases; nucleotides outside the gene matches: 6. The CDR3 has 14 amino acids. Germline V lookup: CDR1 LNHDA, CDR2 SQIVND (reference sequence). The entire variable domain, with the rest obtained from reference TRBV19 and TRBJ2-1, is as follows: DGGITQSPKYLFRKEGQNVTLSCEQNLNHDAMYWYRQDPGQGLRLIYYSQIVNDFQKGDIAEGYSVSREKKESFPLTVTSAQKNPTAFYLCASSPNGRNNEQFFGPGTRLTVL.

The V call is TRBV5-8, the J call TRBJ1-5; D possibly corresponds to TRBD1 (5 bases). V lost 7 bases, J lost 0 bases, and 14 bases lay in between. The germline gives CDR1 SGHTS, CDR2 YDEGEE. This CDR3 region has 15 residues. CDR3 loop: CASRPGGNSNQPQHF. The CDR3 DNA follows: TGTGCCAGCCGACCGGGGGGTAATAGCAATCAGCCCCAGCATTTT.

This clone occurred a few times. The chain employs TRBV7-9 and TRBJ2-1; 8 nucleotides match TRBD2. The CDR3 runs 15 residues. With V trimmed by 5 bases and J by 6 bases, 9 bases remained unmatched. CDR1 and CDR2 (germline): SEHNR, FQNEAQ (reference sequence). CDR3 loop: CASSPGLAYSNEQFF. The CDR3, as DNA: TGTGCCAGCAGCCCCGGACTAGCCTACTCCAATGAGCAGTTCTTC. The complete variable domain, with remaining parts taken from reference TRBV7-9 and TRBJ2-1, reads DTGVSQNPRHKITKRGQNVTFRCDPISEHNRLYWYRQTLGQGPEFLTYFQNEAQLEKSRLLSDRFSAERPKGSFSTLEIQRTEQGDSAMYLCASSPGLAYSNEQFFGPGTRLTVL.

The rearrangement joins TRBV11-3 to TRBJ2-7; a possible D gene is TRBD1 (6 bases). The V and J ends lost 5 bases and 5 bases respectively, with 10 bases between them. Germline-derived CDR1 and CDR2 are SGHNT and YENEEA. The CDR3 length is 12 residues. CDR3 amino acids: CASSRKGDEQYF. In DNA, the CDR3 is TGTGCCAGCAGCCGGAAGGGGGACGAGCAGTACTTC.

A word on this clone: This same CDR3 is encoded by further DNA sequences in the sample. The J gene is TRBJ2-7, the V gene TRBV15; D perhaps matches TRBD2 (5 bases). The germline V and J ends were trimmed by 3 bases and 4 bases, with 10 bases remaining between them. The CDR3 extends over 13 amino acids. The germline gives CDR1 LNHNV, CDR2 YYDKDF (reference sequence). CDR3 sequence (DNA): TGTGCCACCAGCAGGGACCGGGGTTACGAGCAGTACTTC. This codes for CATSRDRGYEQYF.

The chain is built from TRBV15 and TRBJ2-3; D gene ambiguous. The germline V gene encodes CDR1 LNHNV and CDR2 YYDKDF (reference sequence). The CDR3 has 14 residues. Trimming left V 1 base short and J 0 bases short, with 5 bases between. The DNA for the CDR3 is TGTGCCACCAGCAGAGTAATTAGCACAGATACGCAGTATTTT. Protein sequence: CATSRVISTDTQYF.

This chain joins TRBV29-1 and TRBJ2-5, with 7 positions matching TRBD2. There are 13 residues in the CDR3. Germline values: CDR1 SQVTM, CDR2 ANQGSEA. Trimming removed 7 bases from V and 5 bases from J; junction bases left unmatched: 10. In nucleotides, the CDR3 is TGCAGCGGCTCGACCGGGGGGTGGGAGACCCAGTACTTC. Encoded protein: CSGSTGGWETQYF.

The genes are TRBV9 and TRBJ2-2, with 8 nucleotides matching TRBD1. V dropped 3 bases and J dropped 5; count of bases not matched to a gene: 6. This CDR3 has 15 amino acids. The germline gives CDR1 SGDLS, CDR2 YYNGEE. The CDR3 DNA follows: TGTGCCAGCAGCGCTACAGGGGGGTTAACCGGGGAGCTGTTTTTT. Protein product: CASSATGGLTGELFF.